Shown below are 24 T cell receptor beta chains from a single sample sequenced in a study of cytomegalovirus exposure and HLA in healthy donors. The PCR ran on 60 Vbeta and 13 Jbeta primers. Sequencing was performed with immunoSEQ multiplex PCR; in TCRdb, only in-frame clones are kept and a portion is missing. The sample lists under 150,000 clones; 75% to 85% were seen once. Sample: PBMCs. The receptors were gathered from a woman between 35 and 50 years old in good health and CMV-seropositive.

The chain combines TRBV29-1 with TRBJ2-3, with TRBD2 identical over 9 bases. V dropped 7 bases and J dropped 6; count of bases not matched to a gene: 14. This CDR3 is 15 amino acids long. The germline V gene encodes CDR1 SQVTM and CDR2 ANQGSEA. The CDR3 nucleotides read TGCAGCGCAAAGGACTCAGCGGGAGGCGCGGATACGCAGTATTTT. Protein sequence: CSAKDSAGGADTQYF.

The V gene is TRBV19, the J gene TRBJ2-7; 7 bases line up with TRBD1. V trimming: 4 bases; J trimming: 0 bases; junction bases outside the gene matches: 6. Germline CDR1 is LNHDA and CDR2 is SQIVND (reference sequence). The CDR3 has 15 residues. Written as DNA, the CDR3 is TGTGCCAGTAGTACCGATGGACAGGCCTCCTACGAGCAGTACTTC. Translated, it gives CASSTDGQASYEQYF.

The V gene is TRBV6-1, the J gene TRBJ1-1; possibly TRBD1 for D (6 bases). The CDR3 runs 14 residues. Germline CDR1 is MNHNS and CDR2 is SASEGT. The V gene lost 7 bases and the J gene lost 5 bases, with 17 bases spanning the gap. The CDR3 sequence is CASNPAGGRTEAFF. The CDR3 DNA is TGTGCCAGCAACCCGGCGGGGGGCAGGACTGAAGCTTTCTTT.

This clone was observed a handful of times. The chain links TRBV2 to TRBJ1-2, with D unclear. This CDR3 is 13 amino acids long. Trimming left V 3 bases short and J 4 bases short, with 9 bases between. Germline V gene lookup returns CDR1 SNHLY and CDR2 FYNNEI. Here the CDR3 DNA reads TGTGCCAGCAGTGATACGGAGGGCTATGGCTACACCTTC. Protein product: CASSDTEGYGYTF. The full variable domain, with the rest looked up from reference TRBV2 and TRBJ1-2, is EPEVTQTPSHQVTQMGQEVILRCVPISNHLYFYWYRQILGQKVEFLVSFYNNEISEKSEIFDDQFSVERPDGSNFTLKIRSTKLEDSAMYFCASSDTEGYGYTFGSGTRLTVV.

The V call is TRBV7-6, the J call TRBJ2-2; 11 bases fit TRBD2. Germline loops: CDR1 SGHVS, CDR2 FNYEAQ. V trimming: 7 bases; J trimming: 1 base; junction bases outside the gene matches: 2. The CDR3 extends over 15 amino acids. The CDR3 here is CASTLAGGNTGELFF. CDR3 nucleotide sequence: TGTGCCAGCACCCTAGCGGGAGGGAACACCGGGGAGCTGTTTTTT.

The chain links TRBV4-1 to TRBJ1-5; possibly TRBD1 for D (6 bases). The germline gives CDR1 MGHRA, CDR2 YSYEKL. The CDR3 has 15 amino acids. V dropped 4 bases and J dropped 0 bases, with 10 bases sitting between them. The CDR3 here is CASSLQGSSNQPQHF. The CDR3 nucleotides are TGCGCCAGCAGCCTACAGGGATCTAGCAATCAGCCCCAGCATTTT.

In DNA form, the CDR3 reads TGCAGCGTTGATCGACTCGGATCCACTGAAGCTTTCTTT. Encoded protein: CSVDRLGSTEAFF. The genes are TRBV29-1 and TRBJ1-1; D gene ambiguous. Germline lookup yields CDR1 SQVTM and CDR2 ANQGSEA. The V gene lost 3 bases and the J gene lost 4 bases, with 12 bases spanning the gap. CDR3 size: 13 residues.

This clone has a handful of counts. The chain has TRBV5-4 and TRBJ1-1, with 7 bases aligning to TRBD1. The germline V gene encodes CDR1 SGHNT and CDR2 YYREEE (reference sequence). V was pared by 0 bases and J by 8 bases, with 1 base of the junction left unmatched. The CDR3 sequence is 12 residues long. As DNA, the CDR3 is TGTGCCAGCAGCTTGGTGGACAGGGAAGCTTTCTTT. Translated, it gives CASSLVDREAFF.

As for this clone: One junction end does not reproduce the germline sequence, and a read error may be involved. The J gene is TRBJ2-2, the V gene TRBV29-1; weak D call: TRBD2 (5 bases). In germline, CDR1 is SQVTM, CDR2 ANQGSEA. This CDR3 is 14 amino acids long. Here the CDR3 reads CSVEITANTGELLF. DNA of the CDR3: TGCAGCGTTGAAATCACCGCGAACACCGGGGAGCTGCTTTTT.

This clone was found once. The chain links TRBV20-1 to TRBJ2-7, with unresolved D. CDR1 is DFQATT and CDR2 is SNEGSKA in the germline V gene (reference sequence). The CDR3 runs to 11 residues. V was pared by 3 bases and J by 5 bases, with 8 bases between. The CDR3 nucleotides are TGCAGTGCTAGGGCAAGAAACGAGCAGTACTTC. It translates to CSARARNEQYF.

The genes are TRBV28 and TRBJ2-3; the D gene is possibly TRBD2 (6 bases). Germline CDR1 is MDHEN and CDR2 is SYDVKM. Trimming removed 3 bases at V and 1 base at J, with 11 bases between. This CDR3 has 15 amino acids. CDR3 nucleotides: TGTGCCAGCAGTTTGCCGGGAGAAGGCACAGATACGCAGTATTTT. Its translation: CASSLPGEGTDTQYF.

The chain links TRBV28 to TRBJ1-3, with 10 bases that match TRBD1. Germline trimming cut 3 bases from V and 4 bases from J; bases unmatched to any gene: 6. The germline CDR1 and CDR2 sequences are MDHEN and SYDVKM. The CDR3 loop spans 16 amino acids. The CDR3 is CASSFQDRGKGNTIYF. The CDR3 bases are TGTGCCAGCAGTTTCCAGGACAGGGGGAAAGGAAACACCATATATTTT.

This clone is a singleton in its sample. The CDR3 loop is CASSGTGAADEQFF. The CDR3 DNA reads as TGTGCCAGCAGTGGGACAGGGGCGGCCGATGAGCAGTTCTTC. This chain uses TRBV27 with TRBJ2-1; TRBD1 agrees at 10 bases. CDR3 size: 14 residues. Germline V gene lookup returns CDR1 MNHEY and CDR2 SMNVEV (reference sequence). V shed 5 bases and J 8 bases; nucleotides not matched to a gene: 6.

This clone was detected only a few times. The sample contains more than one DNA sequence encoding this CDR3. The V and J genes are TRBV5-4 and TRBJ2-7; D gene unclear. From germline, CDR1 is SGHNT and CDR2 YYREEE (reference sequence). Trimming took off 0 bases at V and 0 bases at J, with 4 bases between the two ends. This CDR3 is built from 13 residues. The CDR3 spells CASSLVSSYEQYF. The CDR3 region has the DNA TGTGCCAGCAGCTTGGTCAGCTCCTACGAGCAGTACTTC.

The V and J genes are TRBV6-6 and TRBJ1-4; no firm D call. The germline V gene encodes CDR1 MNHNY and CDR2 SVGAGI (reference sequence). V lost 6 bases, J lost 0 bases, and 11 bases lay in between. This CDR3 has 15 residues. CDR3 amino acids: CASRAHSSTNEKLFF. In DNA form, the CDR3 reads TGTGCCAGCAGGGCTCACAGCTCAACTAATGAAAAACTGTTTTTT.

This clone was detected only a few times. This sequence joins TRBV5-5 and TRBJ2-7, with 10 positions matching TRBD2. CDR3 length: 15 residues. The V gene end was trimmed by 5 bases and the J gene end by 2 bases; junction bases not matched to a gene: 7. Germline V gives CDR1 SGHKS, CDR2 YYEKEE (reference sequence). CDR3 amino acids: CASRAGTSETYEQYF. The CDR3 nucleotides are TGTGCCAGCAGGGCCGGGACTAGCGAAACCTACGAGCAGTACTTC.

The rearrangement links TRBV19 to TRBJ2-5; the D gene is possibly TRBD1 (6 bases). CDR3 length equals 14 residues. Trimming pared 5 bases from V and 1 base from J, leaving 11 bases between. Per germline, CDR1 LNHDA and CDR2 SQIVND (reference sequence). CDR3 in DNA: TGTGCCAGTAGTCTACGGACAGCCCAAGAGACCCAGTACTTC. Protein product: CASSLRTAQETQYF.

About this clone: Other DNA sequences in the sample encode the same CDR3. The chain links TRBV5-4 to TRBJ2-3; TRBD2 aligns across 10 bases. With 2 bases clipped from V and 3 bases from J, the junction kept 3 bases outside the gene matches. The length of the CDR3 is 15 residues. CDR1 and CDR2 (germline): SGHNT, YYREEE (reference sequence). Here the CDR3 reads CASSLAGGRTDTQYF. As DNA, the CDR3 is TGTGCCAGCAGCTTAGCGGGAGGGAGAACAGATACGCAGTATTTT.

The rearrangement uses TRBV2 and TRBJ1-1; TRBD1 agrees at 7 bases. The CDR3 has 12 amino acids. In germline, CDR1 is SNHLY, CDR2 FYNNEI. V lost 5 bases to trimming and J lost 5 bases; unmatched junction nucleotides: 2. Here the CDR3 reads CASSIQGTEAFF. CDR3 nucleotides: TGTGCCAGCAGTATACAGGGGACTGAAGCTTTCTTT. Full variable domain (rest looked up from reference TRBV2 and TRBJ1-1): EPEVTQTPSHQVTQMGQEVILRCVPISNHLYFYWYRQILGQKVEFLVSFYNNEISEKSEIFDDQFSVERPDGSNFTLKIRSTKLEDSAMYFCASSIQGTEAFFGQGTRLTVV.

There are a few counts of this clone. V is TRBV6-5 and J is TRBJ2-6; D is possibly TRBD2 (5 bases). The CDR3 contains 15 residues. Germline CDR1 reads MNHEY; CDR2 reads SVGAGI. The ends were cut back, 9 bases at V and 1 base at J, with 13 bases in the middle. CDR3 protein: CASQEARSGANVLTF. The CDR3 DNA sequence: TGTGCCAGTCAGGAGGCCCGATCTGGGGCCAACGTCCTGACTTTC.

The chain has TRBV11-2 and TRBJ2-5; TRBD2 matches at 8 bases. With the DNA end fitting TRBJ2-7 better, the J assignment may be wrong. Looked up from germline, CDR1 is SGHAT and CDR2 is FQNNGV. The CDR3 length is 15 residues. CDR3 residues: CASSLVPGLGNEQYF. The CDR3 region has the DNA TGTGCCAGCAGCTTAGTCCCGGGACTAGGTAACGAGCAGTACTTC.

J is TRBJ2-3 and V is TRBV12-5; D is unresolved. The ends were cut back, 0 bases at V and 6 bases at J, with 7 bases in the middle. Germline CDR1 reads LGHNT; CDR2 reads FRNRAP. The CDR3 covers 13 residues. DNA for the CDR3: TGTGCTAGTGGTTTGGTACTGTCGGATACGCAGTATTTT. It yields the protein CASGLVLSDTQYF.

The chain combines TRBV19 with TRBJ1-5; 11 bases fit TRBD1. Trimming removed 9 bases from V and 6 bases from J; junction bases left unmatched: 7. CDR1 is LNHDA and CDR2 is SQIVND in the germline V gene (reference sequence). The CDR3 length is 14 residues. CDR3 amino acids: CASNGQGAVQPQHF. The CDR3 nucleotides read TGTGCCAGCAACGGACAGGGGGCGGTTCAGCCCCAGCATTTT.

The chain is built from TRBV2 and TRBJ1-5, with D perhaps TRBD1 (6 bases). Germline lookup yields CDR1 SNHLY and CDR2 FYNNEI. The ends were cut back, 4 bases at V and 2 bases at J, with 15 bases in the middle. This CDR3 has 16 amino acids. CDR3 sequence: CASSVTGSKGNQPQHF. The CDR3 nucleotides are TGTGCCAGCAGTGTAACAGGGAGTAAGGGCAATCAGCCCCAGCATTTT.